The entry below describes one T cell receptor beta chain. Trimming took 2 bases from V and 11 from J, leaving 24 bases between them. CDR3 length: 16 amino acids. CDR1 and CDR2 from the germline V gene are SEHNR and FQNEAQ (reference sequence). These data belong to a study of blood T cells in healthy people across ages. A second 7 to 11 cycle PCR used barcoded and J-beta primers. TCRdb ran MiXCR on the 5' RACE reads and lists one entry per CDR3 protein. This sample carries hundreds of thousands of distinct CDR3 sequences, nearly 25% of them seen once, and the ten largest clones take just over 8.5%. This sample was shared with a second study, whose subject was T cells of mothers and their children.

The TCR originated in a boy aged 5-17 years in good health. The chain has TRBV7-9 and TRBJ1-1; D perhaps matches TRBD1 (5 bases). The sequenced sample consisted of blood. For the CDR3, the DNA is TGTGCCAGCAGCTTATCAGACAGCGCCAGGGAGGGGCGGGCTTTCTTT. As protein: CASSLSDSAREGRAFF.